Listed here are 14 T cell receptor beta chains from one sample, sequenced in a study of tumor-infiltrating lymphocytes in primary liver carcinoma. Co-extraction of both nucleic acids (RNA and DNA) used roughly 20-34 mg of unsorted bulk tissue. The researchers produced TCR beta cDNA from around 0.5 ug total RNA with a constant-region primer. What produced the TCR beta libraries was three nested multiplex PCR rounds using slightly modified ARM-PCR. The first two PCR rounds, around 10 cycles each, used TRBV1-TRBV30 forward primers and a C-beta reverse primer. Via MiXCR, TCRdb re-called the multiplex PCR reads, giving one row per CDR3 protein. The sample contains 40,000 to 60,000 distinct CDR3 sequences, roughly 70% of which appear only once. What was sequenced was liver tumor tissue from sampling region 5. As for subset: tumor region T5, tumor centre. Every receptor here comes from a man aged 40-49 years with primary liver carcinoma and hepatitis B virus infection.

Notes on this clonotype: This CDR3 is missing its conserved last phenylalanine or tryptophan, likely due to a read error. The CDR3 coding sequence is TGTGCCAGCAGTCGGGACAGGGGAGGCTACGAGCAGTACTCC. Its translation is CASSRDRGGYEQYS. This chain links TRBV6-5 with TRBJ2-7, with TRBD1 matching over 10 bases. V lost 5 bases, J lost 3 bases, and 4 bases stayed unmatched. Germline CDR1 is MNHEY and CDR2 is SVGAGI. The CDR3 length is 14 residues.

This clonotype has ten or more counts. The chain employs TRBV6-4 and TRBJ2-3, with 10 bases identical to TRBD2. The V gene's germline CDR1 is MRHNA and CDR2 SNTAGT. This CDR3 is built from 16 residues. V dropped 0 bases and J dropped 0; count of bases not matched to a gene: 0. The CDR3 spells CASSDSTSGSTDTQYF. As DNA, the CDR3 is TGTGCCAGCAGTGACTCGACTAGCGGGAGCACAGATACGCAGTATTTT.

With regard to this clonotype: One end of the junction varies from germline; a read error may be responsible. The rearrangement uses TRBV24-1 and TRBJ2-4; tentatively, D is TRBD1 or TRBD2 (6 bases each). From germline, CDR1 is KGHDR and CDR2 SFDVKD. CDR3 size: 15 residues. The CDR3 is CATSDPRGDKSIQYF. The DNA for the CDR3 is TGTGCCACCAGTGACCCTAGGGGGGACAAAAGCATTCAGTACTTC.

Of note for this clonotype: The junction shows a germline mismatch at one end, possibly a read error. J is TRBJ1-2 and V is TRBV4-2, with D perhaps TRBD1 (6 bases). The germline gives CDR1 LGHNA, CDR2 YNFKEQ. This CDR3 region has 16 residues. The CDR3 here is CANSQDWGQAVYGYTF. CDR3 sequence (DNA): TGTGCCAACAGCCAAGATTGGGGGCAGGCTGTCTATGGCTACACCTTC.

Turning to this clonotype: This may be a read error, as it is one base from a much larger clone. The chain combines TRBV28 with TRBJ2-3; D possibly matches TRBD1 or TRBD2 (6 bases each). This CDR3 has 17 residues. Germline V gene lookup returns CDR1 MDHEN and CDR2 SYDVKM. The V gene lost 11 bases and the J gene lost 4 bases, with 28 bases spanning the gap. This chain's CDR3 is CACTAARGRVFSDTQYF. In DNA, the CDR3 is TGTGCCTGCACCGCTGCCCGGGGGCGCGTGTTTTCAGATACGCAGTATTTT.

This clonotype was seen at least ten times. The chain couples TRBV4-2 to TRBJ2-5; D is unresolved. Between the trimmed V and J ends, which lost 0 bases and 3 bases, there was a span of 11 bases. The CDR3 is 15 residues long. In germline, CDR1 is LGHNA, CDR2 YNFKEQ. For the CDR3, the DNA is TGTGCCAGCAGCCAAGATCACACAAATAAAGAGACCCAGTACTTC. Translated, it gives CASSQDHTNKETQYF.

On this clonotype: At one end the junction does not follow the germline gene, possibly because of a read error. This chain uses TRBV11-2 with TRBJ2-7; D might be TRBD2 (6 bases). Germline V gene data show CDR1 as SGHAT and CDR2 as FQNNGV. CDR3 length: 15 residues. The CDR3 bases are TGTGTCAGCAGCCTCGGCGGGACTCTGCCCTACGAGCAATACTTC. Amino acids: CVSSLGGTLPYEQYF.

Points on this clonotype: One end of the junction varies from germline; a read error may be responsible. The genes are TRBV6-1 and TRBJ2-7; D gene uncertain. Germline loops: CDR1 MNHNS, CDR2 SASEGT. The CDR3 is 14 residues long. CDR3 region: CTSSEASLSYVQYF. For the CDR3, the DNA is TGTACCAGCAGTGAAGCGTCACTCTCCTACGTGCAGTACTTC.

As regards this clonotype: The junction differs from germline at one of its ends, possibly a read error. The chain links TRBV4-1 to TRBJ1-3, with a weak D call TRBD1 (5 bases). This CDR3 is built from 19 residues. Looked up from germline, CDR1 is MGHRA and CDR2 is YSYEKL. CDR3 DNA: TGTGCCAGCAGTCAGACCGTAAGGGGAACGCTACGCTCTGGAAACACCATATATTTT. Its translation is CASSQTVRGTLRSGNTIYF.

This clonotype came up many times. This chain joins TRBV6-1 and TRBJ1-6, with TRBD1 matching 9 bases. Trimming took 6 bases from V and 5 from J; bases not matched to a gene: 5. Germline V gene sequence: CDR1 MNHNS, CDR2 SASEGT. The CDR3 extends over 15 amino acids. For the CDR3, the DNA is TGTGCCAGCAGAGGACAGGGGCCCAATAATTCACCCCTCCACTTT. It specifies CASRGQGPNNSPLHF.

On this clonotype itself: Relative to the germline gene, one junction end is altered; a read error may explain this. The chain is built from TRBV29-1 and TRBJ2-3, with D maybe TRBD1 (5 bases). Germline assignment: CDR1 SQVTM and CDR2 ANQGSEA. The CDR3 consists of 14 residues. CDR3 amino acids: CSVGSRDGTDTQYF. CDR3 nucleotides: TGCAGTGTTGGAAGCAGGGATGGCACAGATACACAGTATTTT.

The chain recombines TRBV4-2 with TRBJ2-7; TRBD2 matches at 10 bases. CDR1 is LGHNA and CDR2 is YNFKEQ in the germline V gene. This CDR3 has 16 residues. The junction had 12 bases not matched to a gene; V was cut back by 4 bases and J by 6 bases. CDR3 loop: CASSRDLSSGGCEQYF. The CDR3 bases are TGTGCCAGCAGCCGAGACCTATCTAGCGGGGGCTGCGAGCAGTACTTC.

A remark on this clonotype: The conserved final phenylalanine or tryptophan is absent from the CDR3, which likely points to a read error. This chain connects TRBV6-1 to TRBJ2-3; a possible D gene is TRBD2 (6 bases). CDR3 length: 18 residues. Germline V gene lookup returns CDR1 MNHNS and CDR2 SASEGT. Written as DNA, the CDR3 is TGTGCCAGCAGTGAACCAGCTAGCGAGCCGTATAGCACAGATACCCAGTATCTT. It yields the protein CASSEPASEPYSTDTQYL.

As regards this clonotype: Given a much more abundant clone one base away, this may be a read error. V usage is TRBV7-8 and J usage is TRBJ2-7; D is unclear. CDR3 length: 18 amino acids. The germline gives CDR1 SGHVS, CDR2 FQNEAQ. Deletions cut 1 base from V and 3 bases from J, with 22 bases between. The CDR3 loop reads CASSLVLGRSASGYEQYF. CDR3 DNA: TGTGCCAGCAGCTTAGTATTAGGCAGGAGCGCGAGTGGCTACGAGCAGTACTTC.